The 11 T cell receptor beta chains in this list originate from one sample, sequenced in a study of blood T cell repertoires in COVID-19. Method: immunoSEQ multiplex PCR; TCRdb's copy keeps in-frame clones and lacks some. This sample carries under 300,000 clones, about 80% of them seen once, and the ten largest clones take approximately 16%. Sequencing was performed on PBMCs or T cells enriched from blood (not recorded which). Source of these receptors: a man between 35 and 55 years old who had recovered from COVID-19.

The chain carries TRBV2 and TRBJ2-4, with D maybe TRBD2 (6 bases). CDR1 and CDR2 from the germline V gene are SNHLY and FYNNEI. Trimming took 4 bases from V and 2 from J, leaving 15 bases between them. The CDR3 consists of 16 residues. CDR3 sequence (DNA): TGTGCCAGCAGTGTTGGAGCGGGCCTTACCAAAAACATTCAGTACTTC. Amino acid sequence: CASSVGAGLTKNIQYF.

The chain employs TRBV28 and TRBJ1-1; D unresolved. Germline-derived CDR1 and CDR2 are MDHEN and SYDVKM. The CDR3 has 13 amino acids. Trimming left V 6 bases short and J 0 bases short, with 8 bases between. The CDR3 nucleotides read TGTGCCAGCAGGGGGAGTATGAACACTGAAGCTTTCTTT. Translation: CASRGSMNTEAFF.

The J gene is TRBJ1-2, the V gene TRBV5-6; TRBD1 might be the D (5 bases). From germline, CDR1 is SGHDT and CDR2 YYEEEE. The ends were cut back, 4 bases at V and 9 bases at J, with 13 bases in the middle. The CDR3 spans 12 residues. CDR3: CASSQTSGSYTF. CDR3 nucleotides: TGTGCCAGCAGCCAGACCTCAGGGAGCTACACCTTC.

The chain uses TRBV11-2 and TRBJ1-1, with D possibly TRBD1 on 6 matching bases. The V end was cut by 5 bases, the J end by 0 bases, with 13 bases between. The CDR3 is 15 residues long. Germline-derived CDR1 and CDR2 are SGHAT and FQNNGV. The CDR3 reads CASSAHGQLNTEAFF. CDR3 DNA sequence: TGTGCCAGCAGCGCTCATGGACAGTTGAACACTGAAGCTTTCTTT.

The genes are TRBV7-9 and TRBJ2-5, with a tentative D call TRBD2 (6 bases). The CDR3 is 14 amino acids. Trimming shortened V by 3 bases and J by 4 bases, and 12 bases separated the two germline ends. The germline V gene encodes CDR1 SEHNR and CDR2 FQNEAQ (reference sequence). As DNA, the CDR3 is TGTGCCAGCAGCTTCCGGCGGGGTGGAGAGACCCAGTACTTC. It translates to CASSFRRGGETQYF.

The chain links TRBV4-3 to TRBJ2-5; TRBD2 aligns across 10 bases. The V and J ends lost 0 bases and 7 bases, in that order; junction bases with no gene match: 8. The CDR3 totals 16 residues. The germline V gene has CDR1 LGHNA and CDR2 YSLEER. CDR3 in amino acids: CASSQEAASGGRTQYF. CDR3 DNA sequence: TGCGCCAGCAGCCAAGAAGCGGCTAGCGGGGGTCGGACCCAGTACTTC.

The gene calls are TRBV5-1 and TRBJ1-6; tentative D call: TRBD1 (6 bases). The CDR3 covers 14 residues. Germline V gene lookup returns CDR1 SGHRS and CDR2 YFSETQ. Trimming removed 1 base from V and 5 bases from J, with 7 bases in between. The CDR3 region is CASSLTGHNSPLHF. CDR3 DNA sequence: TGCGCCAGCAGCTTGACAGGGCATAATTCACCCCTCCACTTT.

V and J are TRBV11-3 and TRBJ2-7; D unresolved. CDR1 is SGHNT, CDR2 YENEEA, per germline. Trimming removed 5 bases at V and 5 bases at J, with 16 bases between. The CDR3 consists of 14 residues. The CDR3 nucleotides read TGTGCCAGCAGCCCCCGGTCTTCTGCGGACGAGCAGTACTTC. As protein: CASSPRSSADEQYF.

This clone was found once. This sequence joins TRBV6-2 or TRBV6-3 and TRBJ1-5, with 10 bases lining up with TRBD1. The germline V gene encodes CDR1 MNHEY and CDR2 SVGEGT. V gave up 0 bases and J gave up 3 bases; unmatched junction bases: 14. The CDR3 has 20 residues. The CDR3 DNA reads TGTGCCAGCAGTTACTCCCCAATTTCCCGGGACAGGGGACCCAATCAGCCCCAGCATTTT. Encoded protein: CASSYSPISRDRGPNQPQHF.

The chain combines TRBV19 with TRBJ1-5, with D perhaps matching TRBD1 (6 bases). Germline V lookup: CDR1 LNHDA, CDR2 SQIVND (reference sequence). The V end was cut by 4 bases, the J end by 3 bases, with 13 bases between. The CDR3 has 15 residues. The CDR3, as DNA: TGTGCCAGTAGTAGATTTAGGACAGACAATCAGCCCCAGCATTTT. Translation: CASSRFRTDNQPQHF.

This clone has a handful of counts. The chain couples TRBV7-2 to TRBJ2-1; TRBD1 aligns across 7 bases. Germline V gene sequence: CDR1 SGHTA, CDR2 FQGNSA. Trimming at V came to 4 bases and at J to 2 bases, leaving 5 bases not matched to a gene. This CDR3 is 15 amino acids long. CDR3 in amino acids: CASSSYRGAYNEQFF. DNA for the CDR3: TGTGCCAGCAGCTCTTACAGGGGTGCCTACAATGAGCAGTTCTTC.